Listed below are T cell receptor beta chains from one sample, sequenced in a study of CD4 T cells in relation to SARS-CoV-2 and coronaviruses. These receptors lack a known antigen. Clones were sequenced by immunoSEQ multiplex PCR, and TCRdb holds only the in-frame ones, with some missing. Of around 20,000 clones in the sample, over 75% were seen once. The sample consisted of CD4+ T cells from PBMCs, cultured in vitro. All receptors come from a human donor in good health. Each CDR3 is given with its conserved first and last residue. Clone size is stated in some rows and not others, as once, few, many or a class when expanded.

v_gene | abundance | CDR3aa
TRBV24-1 | NA | CATSGSVPDTQYF
TRBV10-2 | NA | CASSPPSSGSLHEQYF
TRBV27 | NA | CASRDPGRLHEQYF
TRBV5-1 | NA | CASRTSGRPSSYNEQFF
TRBV9 | NA | CASSGQNSYEQYF
TRBV27 | NA | CASLWGIREGKNIQYF
TRBV20-1 | NA | CSASNIWQGTYNEQFF
TRBV19 | NA | CASTGTNFYGYTF
TRBV27 | NA | CASSSVGQGSYEQYF
TRBV18 | NA | CASSPSDGGQPQHF
TRBV3-1/TRBV3-2 | NA | CASMASGMYEQYF
TRBV12-3/TRBV12-4 | NA | CASSLRDRDGYTF
TRBV4-1 | once | CASSQKGGFGYGYTF
TRBV28 | NA | CASSDLPGANVLTF
TRBV7-9 | NA | CASSPMVVETQYF
TRBV7-9 | NA | CASSFPSGRASSYNEQFF
TRBV19 | once | CASSITGGETQYF
TRBV6-1 | NA | CASSEGTYGYTF
TRBV7-3 | NA | CASSPGGQGGYTF
TRBV3-1/TRBV3-2 | NA | CASSQDGQGSGYEQYF
TRBV11-3 | NA | CASSAAGSYNEQFF
TRBV10-3 | NA | CAISESRGYKRQPQHF
TRBV10-2 | NA | CASSESKGGREQFF
TRBV5-1 | NA | CASSGWDDAEVGKLFF
TRBV6-6 | NA | CASSYGGTYEQYF
TRBV25-1 | NA | CASSNGYGYTF
TRBV4-1 | NA | CASSQEGTRSYEQYF
TRBV5-1 | NA | CASSRERGHEAFF
TRBV5-5 | NA | CASSGPTSLAGELFF
TRBV11-3 | NA | CASSLESRTEQYF
TRBV5-6 | NA | CASSHRVSETQYF
TRBV5-6 | NA | CASSPDLSGNTIYF
TRBV10-1 | NA | CASSDGSANTGELFF
TRBV6-5 | few | CASSYAGGGDQYF
TRBV5-1 | NA | CASSLEAGSTDTQYF
TRBV27 | NA | CASSPRDGGFYEQYF
TRBV9 | NA | CASSVPGRDEAFF
TRBV6-4 | NA | CASSDPKFLGALRGANVLTF
TRBV7-9 | NA | CASSLRGSGTEAFF
TRBV7-2 | NA | CASSQSGLFATNYGYTF
TRBV28 | NA | CASTTPLLTSGRHDGTDTQYF
TRBV9 | NA | CASTLAGNEAGELFF
TRBV5-1 | NA | CASSLYGLSYEQYF
TRBV21-1 | NA | CASSRPPGQVQVRNQPQHF
TRBV5-1 | NA | CASSLAPSGSVNEQFF
TRBV7-9 | NA | CASSLSADYSYNEQFF